Listed here is a single T cell receptor beta chain. The entry originates in a study of technical replicates of blood from a few donors. V was pared by 7 bases and J by 1 base, with 12 bases between. The CDR3 totals 14 residues. The V gene's germline CDR1 is SNHLY and CDR2 FYNNEI. Using immunoSEQ multiplex PCR, the repertoire was profiled, and TCRdb retains in-frame clones only, with some absent. The table shows about 12,000 clones, with 85% to 95% occurring only once. The J gene is TRBJ2-3, the V gene TRBV2, with D perhaps matching TRBD2 (5 bases). Sequencing was carried out using PBMCs. This clonotype was obtained from a human donor in good health. CDR3 protein: CASTSYGGTDTQYF. The CDR3 DNA reads as TGTGCCAGCACATCCTACGGGGGCACAGATACGCAGTATTTT.